This T cell receptor (beta chain) was recovered during a study of T cell responses to AZD1222 COVID-19 vaccine. Whole-study results and caveats: Most donors were white British, females outnumbered males, and clonal diversity was possibly underestimated. Seropositive at baseline were only six or seven AZD1222 recipients. Two doses of AZD1222 preceded a rise in Spike-specific TCR breadth and depth.

This clone has a single count. The antigen is not known. V shed 6 bases and J shed 0 bases, with 21 bases lying between them. From germline, CDR1 is SGHVS and CDR2 FQNEAQ. The CDR3 has 18 amino acids. Second-dose schedules of about 4 or about 12 weeks were combined. Sequencing was performed with immunoSEQ multiplex PCR; in TCRdb, only in-frame clones are kept and a portion is missing. The sample comprises under 140,000 clones, approximately 90% of which are singletons, and about 15% rests with the top ten. The chain combines TRBV7-8 with TRBJ1-3; weak D call: TRBD1 (6 bases). Sequencing was performed on peripheral blood, taken 28 days after the second AZD1222 dose. This receptor was identified in an adult who received the AZD1222 COVID-19 vaccine. The CDR3 here is CASSLTTPQGHSGNTIYF. The CDR3, as DNA: TGTGCCAGCAGTCTCACTACACCCCAGGGACACTCTGGAAACACCATATATTTT.